This T cell receptor beta chain came from a study of T-cell reconstitution after alpha-beta-depleted transplantation in children. This clonotype appeared a few times. CDR3 length: 15 residues. Germline V lookup: CDR1 DFQATT, CDR2 SNEGSKA (reference sequence). V trimming: 3 bases; J trimming: 2 bases; junction bases outside the gene matches: 4. Preparation of the TCRbeta library involved a method that used unique molecular identifiers. One entry per CDR3 protein results from TCRdb running MiXCR on the PCR reads. The sample yields hundreds of thousands of distinct CDR3 sequences, roughly 18% seen once. This sequence was found in a human donor who donated a stem cell graft to a child with acute lymphoblastic leukemia. The chain couples TRBV20-1 to TRBJ2-1; 10 nucleotides align to TRBD2. The source material was PBMCs from the stem cell graft donor, sampled from the stem cell graft. The CDR3 nucleotides read TGCAGTGCTAGGGCCGGGACTAGCGCCTACAATGAGCAGTTCTTC. Residues: CSARAGTSAYNEQFF.